Here is one TCR beta chain with its context. Everyone who donated was a Caucasian adult who lived in Nashville, Tennessee. A CD45RA+ naive subset and a CD45RA-negative memory subset were split from CD4+ cells. The table came from immunoSEQ multiplex PCR; TCRdb's copy has only in-frame clones and leaves some out. The top ten clones hold roughly 11% of a sample with 230,000 or so clones, about 65% of them seen once. This record comes from a study of shared clonotypes between healthy human individuals. Study-wide background: Donors, aged 18 to 49, were a couple of women and a few men.

Germline assignment: CDR1 SGHRS and CDR2 YFSETQ. The CDR3 sequence is 14 residues long. J lost 5 bases, V lost 3 bases, and 6 bases had no gene match. The chain carries TRBV5-1 and TRBJ2-3; 7 bases are a match to TRBD2. The sequenced sample consisted of memory CD4+ T cells sorted from blood. Subset denoted: CD45RA-negative fraction. This clonotype was obtained from a man younger than 40 in good health. The CDR3: CASSSSGEIDTQYF. In DNA form, the CDR3 reads TGCGCCAGCAGCTCTAGCGGAGAAATAGATACGCAGTATTTT.